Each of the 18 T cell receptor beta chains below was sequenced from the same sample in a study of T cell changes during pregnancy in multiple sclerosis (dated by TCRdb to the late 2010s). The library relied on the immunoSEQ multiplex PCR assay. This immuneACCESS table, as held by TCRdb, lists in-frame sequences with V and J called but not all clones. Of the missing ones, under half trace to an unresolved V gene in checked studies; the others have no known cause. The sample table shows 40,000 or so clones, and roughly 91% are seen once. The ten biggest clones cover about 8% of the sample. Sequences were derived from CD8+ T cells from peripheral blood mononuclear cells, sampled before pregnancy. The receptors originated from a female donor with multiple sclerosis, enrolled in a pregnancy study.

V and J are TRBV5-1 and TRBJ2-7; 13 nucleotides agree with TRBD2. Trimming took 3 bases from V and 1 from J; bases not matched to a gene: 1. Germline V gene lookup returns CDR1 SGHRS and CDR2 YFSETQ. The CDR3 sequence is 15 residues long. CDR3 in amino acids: CASSWTSGSSYEQYF. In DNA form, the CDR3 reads TGCGCCAGCAGCTGGACTAGCGGGAGTTCCTACGAGCAGTACTTC.

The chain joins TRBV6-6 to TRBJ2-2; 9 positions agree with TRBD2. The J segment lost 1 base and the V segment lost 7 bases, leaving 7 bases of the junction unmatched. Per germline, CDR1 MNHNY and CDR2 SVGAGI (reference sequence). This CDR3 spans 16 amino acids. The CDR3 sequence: CASMLLAGLNTGELFF. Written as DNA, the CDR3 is TGTGCCAGCATGTTACTAGCGGGCTTGAACACCGGGGAGCTGTTTTTT.

The CDR3 spells CAWSVLMNTEAFF. The CDR3 coding sequence is TGTGCCTGGAGTGTACTGATGAACACTGAAGCTTTCTTT. The chain has TRBV30 and TRBJ1-1; no reliable D call. The germline V and J ends were trimmed by 0 bases and 0 bases, with 5 bases remaining between them. This CDR3 contains 13 residues. Germline V lookup: CDR1 GTSNPN, CDR2 SVGIG (reference sequence).

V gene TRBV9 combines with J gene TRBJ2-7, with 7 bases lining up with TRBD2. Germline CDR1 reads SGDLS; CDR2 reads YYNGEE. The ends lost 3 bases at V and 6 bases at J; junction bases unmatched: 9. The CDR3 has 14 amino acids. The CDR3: CASSADPTSFEQYF. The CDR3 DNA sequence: TGTGCCAGCAGCGCGGACCCGACTAGCTTCGAGCAGTACTTC.

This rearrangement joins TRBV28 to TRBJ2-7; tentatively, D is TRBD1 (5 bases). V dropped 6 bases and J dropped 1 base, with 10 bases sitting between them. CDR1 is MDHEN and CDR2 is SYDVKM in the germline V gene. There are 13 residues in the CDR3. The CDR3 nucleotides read TGTGCCAGCAGGGGGCAGGCTTCCTACGAGCAGTACTTC. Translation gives CASRGQASYEQYF.

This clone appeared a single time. CDR3 residues: CASSPDRPNTGELFF. The CDR3 bases are TGCGCCAGCAGCCCGGACAGACCGAACACCGGGGAGCTGTTTTTT. This chain uses TRBV5-1 with TRBJ2-2; D might be TRBD1 (6 bases). Germline CDR1 reads SGHRS; CDR2 reads YFSETQ. V was cut by 4 bases and J by 0 bases, with 10 bases left in between. The CDR3 is made up of 15 amino acids.

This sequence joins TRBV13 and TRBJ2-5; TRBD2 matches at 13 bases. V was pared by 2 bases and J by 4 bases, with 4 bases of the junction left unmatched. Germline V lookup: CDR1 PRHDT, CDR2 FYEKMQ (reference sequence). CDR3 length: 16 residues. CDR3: CASSLRLAGGLETQYF. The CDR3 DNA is TGTGCCAGCAGCTTAAGACTAGCGGGAGGTCTAGAGACCCAGTACTTC.

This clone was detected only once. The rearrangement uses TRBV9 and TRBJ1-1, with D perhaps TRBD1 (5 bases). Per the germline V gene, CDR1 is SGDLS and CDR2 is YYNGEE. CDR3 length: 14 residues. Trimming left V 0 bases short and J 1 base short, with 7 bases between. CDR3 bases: TGTGCCAGCAGCGTAGGGGGCACGAACACTGAAGCTTTCTTT. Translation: CASSVGGTNTEAFF.

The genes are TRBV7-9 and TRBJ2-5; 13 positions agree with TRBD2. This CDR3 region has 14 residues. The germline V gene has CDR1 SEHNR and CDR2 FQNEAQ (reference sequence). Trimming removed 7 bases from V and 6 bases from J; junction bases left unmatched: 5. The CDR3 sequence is CASTLGLAGQTQYF. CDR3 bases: TGTGCCAGCACCTTGGGACTAGCGGGACAGACCCAGTACTTC. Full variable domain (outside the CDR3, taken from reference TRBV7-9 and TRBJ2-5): DTGVSQNPRHKITKRGQNVTFRCDPISEHNRLYWYRQTLGQGPEFLTYFQNEAQLEKSRLLSDRFSAERPKGSFSTLEIQRTEQGDSAMYLCASTLGLAGQTQYFGPGTRLLVL.

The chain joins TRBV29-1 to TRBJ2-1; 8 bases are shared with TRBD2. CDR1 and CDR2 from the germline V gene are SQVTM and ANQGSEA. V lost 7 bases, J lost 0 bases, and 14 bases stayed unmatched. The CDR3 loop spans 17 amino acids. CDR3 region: CSGGRASGFSSYNEQFF. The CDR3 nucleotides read TGCAGCGGCGGGCGGGCTAGCGGGTTTAGCTCCTACAATGAGCAGTTCTTC.

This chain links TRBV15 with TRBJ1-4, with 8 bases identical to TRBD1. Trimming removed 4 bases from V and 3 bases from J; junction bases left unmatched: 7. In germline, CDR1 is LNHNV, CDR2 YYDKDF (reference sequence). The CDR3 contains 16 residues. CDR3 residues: CATSKDLQGANEKLFF. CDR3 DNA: TGTGCCACCAGCAAAGACCTACAGGGGGCTAATGAAAAACTGTTTTTT.

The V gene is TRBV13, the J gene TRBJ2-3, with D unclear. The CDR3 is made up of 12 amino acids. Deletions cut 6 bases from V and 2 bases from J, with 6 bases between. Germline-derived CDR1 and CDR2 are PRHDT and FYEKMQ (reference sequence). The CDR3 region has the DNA TGTGCCAGCAGATGGGCCACAGATACGCAGTATTTT. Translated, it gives CASRWATDTQYF. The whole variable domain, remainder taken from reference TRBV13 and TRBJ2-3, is AAGVIQSPRHLIKEKRETATLKCYPIPRHDTVYWYQQGPGQDPQFLISFYEKMQSDKGSIPDRFSAQQFSDYHSELNMSSLELGDSALYFCASRWATDTQYFGPGTRLTVL.

This CDR3 is CASSHGTGGLDEQYF. CDR3 coding DNA: TGTGCCAGCAGTCACGGGACAGGGGGCCTAGACGAGCAGTACTTC. The V call is TRBV27, the J call TRBJ2-7; 12 nucleotides align to TRBD1. The V gene's germline CDR1 is MNHEY and CDR2 SMNVEV (reference sequence). This CDR3 spans 15 amino acids. V lost 5 bases to trimming and J lost 5 bases; unmatched junction nucleotides: 7.

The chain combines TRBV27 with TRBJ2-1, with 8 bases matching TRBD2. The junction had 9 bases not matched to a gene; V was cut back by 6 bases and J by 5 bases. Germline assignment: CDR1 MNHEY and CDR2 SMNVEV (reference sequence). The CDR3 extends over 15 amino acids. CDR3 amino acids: CASRMSGSSNNEQFF. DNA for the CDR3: TGTGCCAGCAGAATGAGCGGGAGTAGTAACAATGAGCAGTTCTTC.

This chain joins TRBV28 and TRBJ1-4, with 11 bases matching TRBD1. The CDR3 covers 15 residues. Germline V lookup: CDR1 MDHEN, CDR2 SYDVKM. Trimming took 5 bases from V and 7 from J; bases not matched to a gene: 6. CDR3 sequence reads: CASSRTGGVGEKLFF. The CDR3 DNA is TGTGCCAGCAGTAGGACAGGGGGCGTGGGTGAAAAACTGTTTTTT. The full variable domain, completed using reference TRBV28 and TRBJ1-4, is DVKVTQSSRYLVKRTGEKVFLECVQDMDHENMFWYRQDPGLGLRLIYFSYDVKMKEKGDIPEGYSVSREKKERFSLILESASTNQTSMYLCASSRTGGVGEKLFFGSGTQLSVL.

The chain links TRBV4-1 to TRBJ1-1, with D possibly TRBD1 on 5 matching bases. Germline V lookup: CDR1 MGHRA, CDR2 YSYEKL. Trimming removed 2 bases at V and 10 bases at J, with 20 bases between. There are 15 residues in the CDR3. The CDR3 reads CASSQTDTSPTPAFF. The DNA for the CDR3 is TGCGCCAGCAGCCAAACGGACACTTCCCCCACTCCAGCTTTCTTT.

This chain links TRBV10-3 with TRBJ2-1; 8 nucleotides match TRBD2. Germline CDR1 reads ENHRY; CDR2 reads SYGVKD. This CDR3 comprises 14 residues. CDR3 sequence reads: CATHGDSGKNEQFF. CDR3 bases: TGTGCTACTCACGGGGATAGCGGGAAAAATGAGCAGTTCTTC.

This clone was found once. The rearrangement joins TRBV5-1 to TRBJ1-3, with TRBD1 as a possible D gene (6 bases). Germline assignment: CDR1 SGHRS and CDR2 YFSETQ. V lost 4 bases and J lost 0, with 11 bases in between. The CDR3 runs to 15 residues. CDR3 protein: CASSTDSFSGNTIYF. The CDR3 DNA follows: TGCGCCAGCAGCACGGACAGCTTCTCTGGAAACACCATATATTTT.